The present entry profiles one T cell receptor (beta chain) with its context. The data stem from a study of cytomegalovirus exposure and HLA in healthy donors. Amplification used 60 Vbeta primers and 13 Jbeta primers. Here immunoSEQ multiplex PCR was the method, and the copy in TCRdb shows in-frame clones only, minus some. The sample data list 35,000 to 45,000 clones. The CDR3 has 15 residues. Trimming took 3 bases from V and 1 from J, leaving 12 bases between them. CDR1 LGHNT and CDR2 FRNRAP come from the germline V gene. The V call is TRBV12-5, the J call TRBJ1-2; the D gene is possibly TRBD1 (5 bases). The receptor comes from a human donor in good health. The sample consisted of PBMCs. The CDR3 region is CASGFGSGYNYGYTF. The CDR3 bases are TGTGCTAGTGGTTTCGGCTCAGGGTATAACTATGGCTACACCTTC.